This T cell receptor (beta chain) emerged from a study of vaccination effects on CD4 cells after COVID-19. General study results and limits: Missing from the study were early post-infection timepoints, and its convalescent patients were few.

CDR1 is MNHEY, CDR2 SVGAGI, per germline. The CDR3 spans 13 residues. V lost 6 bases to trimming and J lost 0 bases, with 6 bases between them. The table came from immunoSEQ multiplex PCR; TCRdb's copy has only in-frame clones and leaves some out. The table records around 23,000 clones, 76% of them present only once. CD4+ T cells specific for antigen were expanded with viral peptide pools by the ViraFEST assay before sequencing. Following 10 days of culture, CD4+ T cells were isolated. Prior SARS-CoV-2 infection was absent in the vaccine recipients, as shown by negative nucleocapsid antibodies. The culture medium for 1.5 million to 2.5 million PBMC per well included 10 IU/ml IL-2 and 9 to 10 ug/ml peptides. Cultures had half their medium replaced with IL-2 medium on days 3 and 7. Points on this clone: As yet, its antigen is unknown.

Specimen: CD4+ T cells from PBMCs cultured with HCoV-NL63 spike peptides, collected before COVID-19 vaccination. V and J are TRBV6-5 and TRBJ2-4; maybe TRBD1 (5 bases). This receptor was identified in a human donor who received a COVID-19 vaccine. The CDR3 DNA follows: TGTGCCAGCAGAACAGGAGCCAAAAACATTCAGTACTTC. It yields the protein CASRTGAKNIQYF.